This T cell receptor beta chain comes out of a study of blood T cell repertoires in COVID-19. Everyone who took part was about 18 to 89 years old, and they came from 20 to 25 US areas. Produced via immunoSEQ multiplex PCR; TCRdb's table is partial and in-frame only. This table holds 210,000 or so clones, around 86% found once. This CDR3 contains 20 residues. Germline-derived CDR1 and CDR2 are MNHEY and SMNVEV (reference sequence). The V segment lost 4 bases and the J segment 3 bases; nucleotides outside the gene matches: 19. Sequencing was performed on PBMCs or T cells enriched from blood (not recorded which). This clonotype originated in a woman aged 45-65 years with acute COVID-19. V is TRBV27 and J is TRBJ2-7; 12 bases match TRBD2. This CDR3 reads CASSYGRVLGLAGIHYEQYF. In nucleotides, the CDR3 is TGTGCCAGCAGTTATGGTAGGGTCCTAGGACTAGCGGGGATCCACTACGAGCAGTACTTC.